This T cell receptor (beta chain) was identified in a study of blood T cell repertoires in COVID-19. There are 14 residues in the CDR3. In germline, CDR1 is MNHEY, CDR2 SVGAGI. Trimming pared 8 bases from V and 6 bases from J, leaving 19 bases between. The authors' processing: Estimates of nucleated cell counts were drawn from the amplification of reference gene primers. Sequencing was performed with immunoSEQ multiplex PCR; in TCRdb, only in-frame clones are kept and a portion is missing. That table is the source of V, J and clone size, and D and trimming were worked out from the DNA. The repertoire holds about 230,000 clones, with roughly nine tenths as singletons.

This clonotype originated in a man younger than 45 who had recovered from COVID-19. The chain uses TRBV6-5 and TRBJ1-1; D might be TRBD1 (5 bases). Sequencing was performed on PBMCs or T cells enriched from blood (not recorded which). Written as DNA, the CDR3 is TGTGCCAGCGACCGCTTGGGCGGGGCATCTGAAGCTTTCTTT. The encoded protein is CASDRLGGASEAFF.